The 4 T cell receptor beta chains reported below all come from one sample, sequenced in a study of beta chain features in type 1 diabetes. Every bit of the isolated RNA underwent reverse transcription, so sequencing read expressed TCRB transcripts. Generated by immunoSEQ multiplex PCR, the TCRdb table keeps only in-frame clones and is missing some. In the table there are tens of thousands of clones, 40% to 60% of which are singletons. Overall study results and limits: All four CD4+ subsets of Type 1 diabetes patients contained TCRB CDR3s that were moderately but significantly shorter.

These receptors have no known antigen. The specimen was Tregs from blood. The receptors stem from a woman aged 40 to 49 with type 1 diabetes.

CDR3 amino acids: CASQEGGRAHEQYF. CDR3 bases: TGTGCCAGCCAGGAGGGAGGCAGGGCGCACGAGCAGTACTTC. The genes are TRBV25-1 and TRBJ2-7; maybe TRBD2 (6 bases). V dropped 8 bases and J dropped 5 bases, with 19 bases sitting between them. The V gene's germline CDR1 is MGHDK and CDR2 SYGVNS. This CDR3 has 14 residues.

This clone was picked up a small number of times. The CDR3 DNA is TGCAGCGTTAGTCAGGGGTCGGGAGGAACAGATACGCAGTATTTT. It translates to CSVSQGSGGTDTQYF. The chain couples TRBV29-1 to TRBJ2-3; TRBD2 might be the D (7 bases). Deletions cut 5 bases from V and 3 bases from J, with 18 bases between. The germline V gene encodes CDR1 SQVTM and CDR2 ANQGSEA. The CDR3 covers 15 residues.

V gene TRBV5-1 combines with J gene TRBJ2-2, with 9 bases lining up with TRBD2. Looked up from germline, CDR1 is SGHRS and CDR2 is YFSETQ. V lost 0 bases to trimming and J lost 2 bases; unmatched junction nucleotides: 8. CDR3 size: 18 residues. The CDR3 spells CASSLGSGGSPNTGELFF. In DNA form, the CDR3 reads TGCGCCAGCAGCTTGGGTAGCGGGGGAAGCCCCAACACCGGGGAGCTGTTTTTT.

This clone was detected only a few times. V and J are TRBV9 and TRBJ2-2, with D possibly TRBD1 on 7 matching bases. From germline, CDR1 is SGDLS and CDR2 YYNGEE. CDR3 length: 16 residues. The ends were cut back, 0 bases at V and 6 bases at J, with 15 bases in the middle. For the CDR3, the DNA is TGTGCCAGCAGCGTAGCGGAGGGGACAGTACCCGGGGAGCTGTTTTTT. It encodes CASSVAEGTVPGELFF.